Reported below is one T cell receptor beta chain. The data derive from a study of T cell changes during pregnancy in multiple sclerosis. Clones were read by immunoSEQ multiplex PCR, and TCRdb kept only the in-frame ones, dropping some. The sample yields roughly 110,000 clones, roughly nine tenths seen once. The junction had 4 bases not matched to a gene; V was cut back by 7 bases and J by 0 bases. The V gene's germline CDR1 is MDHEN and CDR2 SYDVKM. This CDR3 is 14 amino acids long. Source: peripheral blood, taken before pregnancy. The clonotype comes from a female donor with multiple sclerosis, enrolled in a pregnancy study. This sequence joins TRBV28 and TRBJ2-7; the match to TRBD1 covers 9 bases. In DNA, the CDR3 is TGTGCCAGCACCCAGACAGGGGGCTCCTACGAGCAGTACTTC. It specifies CASTQTGGSYEQYF.